The sequence of this T cell receptor beta chain was determined in a study of T cells in Graves' hyperthyroidism and ophthalmopathy. In its sample, this clonotype was seen many times. TCR beta CDR3 region amplification was performed from RNA transcripts. TCR CDR3 underwent first-round RT-PCR with the HTBI primer set. One entry per CDR3 protein results from TCRdb running MiXCR on the multiplex PCR reads. The sample has around 560,000 distinct CDR3 sequences, 16% seen once. From germline, CDR1 is SGHDT and CDR2 YYEEEE. This CDR3 comprises 14 residues. The V end was cut by 0 bases, the J end by 1 base, with 7 bases between. Clinicians diagnosed patients from clinical symptoms, serum thyroxine and TRAb, thyroid ultrasound and orbital computed tomography. The PBMCs were sourced from fresh peripheral blood (more than 8.5 ml).

The TCR was taken from a young woman with Graves' hyperthyroidism. This chain links TRBV5-6 with TRBJ1-1; the D is unclear. Sequences were obtained from blood. CDR3 residues: CASSLAAKNTEAFF. DNA of the CDR3: TGTGCCAGCAGCTTGGCGGCAAAGAACACTGAAGCTTTCTTT.